This entry lists 11 T cell receptor beta chains sequenced from one sample in a study of shared clonotypes between healthy human individuals. Sequenced by immunoSEQ multiplex PCR; TCRdb stores in-frame clones only, minus some. Here the sample spans 2 million to 2.5 million clones, 80% to 95% being singletons. Material: naive CD4+ T cells from PBMCs. Subset specified: CD45RA+ positively selected. The receptors were gathered from a man younger than 35 in good health. Some clones in this sample may be carry-over from other donors' samples.

The chain uses TRBV5-4 and TRBJ2-1; TRBD2 aligns across 9 bases. The V gene's germline CDR1 is SGHNT and CDR2 YYREEE (reference sequence). After removal of 0 bases from V and 4 bases from J, the junction contained 8 bases not matched to a gene. The CDR3 is 17 residues long. The CDR3 bases are TGTGCCAGCAGCTTGGGGGGGGCCCTAGCGGGATACAATGAGCAGTTCTTC. This sequence encodes CASSLGGALAGYNEQFF.

This rearrangement joins TRBV28 to TRBJ2-4; TRBD2 is a possible D gene (6 bases). The germline V gene has CDR1 MDHEN and CDR2 SYDVKM. The CDR3 contains 16 residues. V was clipped by 2 bases and J by 0 bases, with 11 bases between them. The CDR3 loop reads CASSLSGLRAKNIQYF. The CDR3, as DNA: TGTGCCAGCAGTTTAAGCGGGCTACGAGCCAAAAACATTCAGTACTTC.

The rearrangement joins TRBV19 to TRBJ1-4; D is ambiguous. V was pared by 5 bases and J by 3 bases, with 10 bases between. The CDR3 length is 14 residues. CDR1 is LNHDA, CDR2 SQIVND, per germline (reference sequence). The CDR3 sequence is CASSQDGSNEKLFF. Written as DNA, the CDR3 is TGTGCCAGTAGTCAGGACGGGTCTAATGAAAAACTGTTTTTT.

This clone came up once. The rearrangement uses TRBV19 and TRBJ2-1; D uncertain. V was pared by 6 bases and J by 6 bases, with 12 bases between. CDR1 and CDR2 from the germline V gene are LNHDA and SQIVND (reference sequence). The CDR3 spans 13 residues. The CDR3 bases are TGTGCCAGTAGAACGCCCCCCGCCAATGAGCAGTTCTTC. Its protein is CASRTPPANEQFF.

The table lists this clone with a count of one. The chain uses TRBV19 and TRBJ2-1, with D perhaps matching TRBD2 (6 bases). V dropped 3 bases and J dropped 3 bases, with 12 bases sitting between them. CDR1 and CDR2 (germline): LNHDA, SQIVND (reference sequence). There are 15 residues in the CDR3. The CDR3: CASSISREHYNEQFF. The CDR3 DNA sequence: TGTGCCAGTAGTATTTCACGGGAGCACTACAATGAGCAGTTCTTC.

This clone was counted only a few times. The chain combines TRBV9 with TRBJ2-3; D is uncertain. The CDR3 sequence is 12 residues long. CDR1 is SGDLS and CDR2 is YYNGEE in the germline V gene. V gave up 3 bases and J gave up 2 bases, with 4 bases separating them. The chain's CDR3 is CASSGYTDTQYF. The CDR3 DNA follows: TGTGCCAGCAGCGGGTACACAGATACGCAGTATTTT.

In the case of this clone: Germline is not matched at one junction end, which may reflect a read error. V gene TRBV18 combines with J gene TRBJ1-1, with 9 positions matching TRBD1. The CDR3 loop spans 14 amino acids. Germline V gene data show CDR1 as KGHSH and CDR2 as LQKENI. CDR3 loop: CASSPGTGNAEAFF. DNA of the CDR3: TGTGCCAGCTCACCAGGGACAGGGAACGCTGAAGCTTTCTTT.

V and J are TRBV9 and TRBJ1-4; a weak D match, TRBD1 (6 bases). The CDR3 sequence is 16 residues long. CDR1 is SGDLS, CDR2 YYNGEE, per germline. Trimming pared 2 bases from V and 8 bases from J, leaving 19 bases between. CDR3 sequence: CASSVQAGGPEEKLFF. CDR3 DNA sequence: TGTGCCAGCAGCGTTCAAGCGGGGGGCCCGGAGGAAAAACTGTTTTTT.

This chain joins TRBV15 and TRBJ1-4; D unresolved. V shed 1 base and J shed 4 bases, with 13 bases lying between them. This CDR3 spans 16 amino acids. Per germline, CDR1 LNHNV and CDR2 YYDKDF (reference sequence). The CDR3 here is CATSRGTASINEKLFF. In DNA, the CDR3 is TGTGCCACCAGCAGAGGCACAGCTTCGATTAATGAAAAACTGTTTTTT.

The chain links TRBV6-5 to TRBJ2-3; 10 bases fit TRBD1. After removal of 2 bases from V and 4 bases from J, the junction contained 3 bases not matched to a gene. CDR3 size: 15 residues. CDR1 and CDR2 from the germline V gene are MNHEY and SVGAGI. This CDR3 is CASSYTGQGADTQYF. CDR3 coding DNA: TGTGCCAGCAGTTACACAGGACAGGGGGCAGATACGCAGTATTTT.

The chain combines TRBV2 with TRBJ2-5, with 8 nucleotides matching TRBD1. Trimming removed 4 bases from V and 7 bases from J; junction bases left unmatched: 11. Germline lookup yields CDR1 SNHLY and CDR2 FYNNEI. The CDR3 runs 15 residues. The DNA for the CDR3 is TGTGCCAGCAGTGTCATGGCGCAGGGGGCGACGACCCAGTACTTC. This translates into CASSVMAQGATTQYF.